This is a list of T cell receptor beta chains from one sample in a study of blood T cell repertoires in COVID-19. The assay was immunoSEQ multiplex PCR, and TCRdb's table has in-frame clones only and misses some. The sample includes approximately 250,000 clones, 85% to 90% of them seen just once. Sequenced material: PBMCs or T cells enriched from blood (not recorded which). These receptors were collected from a woman aged 60-70 years in a cohort exposed to, infected with or recovered from COVID-19 (not recorded which). The CDR3 runs from the conserved cysteine through the conserved F or W. The D gene is left open where the match is weak. Clone size is given for some rows only: seen once, a few or many times, or a class if the clone is expanded.

V: TRBV27; size: NA; J: TRBJ2-7; D: TRBD2; DNA: TGTGCCAGCAGTTTTAAGAGCGGGAGTTACGAGCAGTACTTC; CDR3: CASSFKSGSYEQYF
V: TRBV28; size: NA; J: TRBJ1-5; D: NA; DNA: TGTGCCAGCAACCCCACAGGGAGCAATCAGCCCCAGCATTTT; CDR3: CASNPTGSNQPQHF
V: TRBV29-1; size: NA; J: TRBJ2-7; D: TRBD1; DNA: TGCAGCGTTGCCCAGGGGGCGCAGGAGCAGTACTTC; CDR3: CSVAQGAQEQYF
V: TRBV28; size: NA; J: TRBJ2-7; D: TRBD1; DNA: TGTGCCAGCAGCGGACAGGCCGGCTCCTACGAGCAGTACTTC; CDR3: CASSGQAGSYEQYF
V: TRBV19; size: NA; J: TRBJ1-3; D: TRBD1; DNA: TGTGCCAGTAGGTCTCCGGGACAGGGTCCCCACTCTGGAAACACCATATATTTT; CDR3: CASRSPGQGPHSGNTIYF
V: TRBV27; size: NA; J: TRBJ2-2; D: TRBD1; DNA: TGTGCCAGCAGTTTGTCGGGACAGGACACCGGGGAGCTGTTTTTT; CDR3: CASSLSGQDTGELFF
V: TRBV4-2; size: NA; J: TRBJ2-1; D: NA; DNA: TGTGCCAGCAGCCAAGGAACTTGGGGGGATGAGCAGTTCTTC; CDR3: CASSQGTWGDEQFF
V: TRBV20-1; size: NA; J: TRBJ1-2; D: NA; DNA: TGCAGTGCTAGTACCGACAGGACCTATGGCTACACCTTC; CDR3: CSASTDRTYGYTF
V: TRBV29-1; size: NA; J: TRBJ1-1; D: NA; DNA: TGCAGCGTTGGCCCGCGGGGGGGGAACACTGAAGCTTTCTTT; CDR3: CSVGPRGGNTEAFF
V: TRBV15; size: NA; J: TRBJ1-2; D: TRBD1; DNA: TGTGCCACCAGCCCTCCGGGACAGGAGACGAACTATGGCTACACCTTC; CDR3: CATSPPGQETNYGYTF
V: TRBV14; size: NA; J: TRBJ2-3; D: TRBD2; DNA: TGTGCCAGCAGCCGCGGGACTATCTACACAGATACGCAGTATTTT; CDR3: CASSRGTIYTDTQYF
V: TRBV5-1; size: many; J: TRBJ2-7; D: TRBD2; DNA: TGCGCCAGCAGCCCTGGACTAGTAGGAGGCGAGCAGTACTTC; CDR3: CASSPGLVGGEQYF
V: TRBV4-2; size: NA; J: TRBJ2-1; D: TRBD2; DNA: TGTGCCAGCAGCCAAGAATACGCTAGCGGGAGGAACAATGAGCAGTTCTTC; CDR3: CASSQEYASGRNNEQFF
V: TRBV6-4; size: NA; J: TRBJ1-2; D: NA; DNA: TGTGCCAGCAGTGCCCCTCCGGGGAAGGGAGGCTACACCTTC; CDR3: CASSAPPGKGGYTF
V: TRBV5-6; size: NA; J: TRBJ1-2; D: TRBD1; DNA: TGTGCCAGCAGCTTCCGACAGGGAGGTGGTGGCTACACCTTC; CDR3: CASSFRQGGGGYTF
V: TRBV2; size: NA; J: TRBJ1-6; D: TRBD1; DNA: TGTGCCAGCATCTGGGACAGACGGTCCTATAATTCACCCCTCCACTTT; CDR3: CASIWDRRSYNSPLHF
V: TRBV6-5; size: NA; J: TRBJ2-7; D: NA; DNA: TGTGCCAGCAGTTCCCAGGACACGTACTACGAGCAGTACTTC; CDR3: CASSSQDTYYEQYF
V: TRBV3-1/TRBV3-2; size: NA; J: TRBJ1-3; D: NA; DNA: TGTGCCAGCAGCCAAGGGACAAGTATTGGAAACACCATATATTTT; CDR3: CASSQGTSIGNTIYF
V: TRBV21-1; size: NA; J: TRBJ2-7; D: NA; DNA: TGTGCCAGCAGCAAAGTGGGGGGAGTTTCCTACGAGCAGTACTTC; CDR3: CASSKVGGVSYEQYF
V: TRBV28; size: NA; J: TRBJ1-5; D: TRBD1; DNA: TGTGCCAGCAGTTTTGGGAGACAGGGCTCACAGCCCCAGCATTTT; CDR3: CASSFGRQGSQPQHF
V: TRBV24-1; size: NA; J: TRBJ2-2; D: NA; DNA: TGTGCCACCAGTGACCACAGATTACAGAACACCGGGGAGCTGTTTTTT; CDR3: CATSDHRLQNTGELFF
V: TRBV7-7; size: few; J: TRBJ2-5; D: TRBD2; DNA: TGTGCTAGCAGCTTAGGGCTAGCGGAGTTAGAGACCCAGTACTTC; CDR3: CASSLGLAELETQYF
V: TRBV11-2; size: NA; J: TRBJ2-7; D: NA; DNA: TGTGCCAGCAGCATCTTAGCCCTCGAGCAGTACTTC; CDR3: CASSILALEQYF
V: TRBV7-3; size: NA; J: TRBJ2-7; D: TRBD1; DNA: TGTGCCAGCAGCTTAACGCAGGGGGCGGAAGAGCAGTACTTC; CDR3: CASSLTQGAEEQYF
V: TRBV7-3; size: NA; J: TRBJ2-3; D: TRBD2; DNA: TGTGCCAGCAGCAACTACGGGACTAACACAGATACGCAGTATTTT; CDR3: CASSNYGTNTDTQYF
V: TRBV9; size: NA; J: TRBJ2-1; D: NA; DNA: TGTGCCAGCAGCGCGTCCACAGGGTTAAAGGGCAATGAGCAGTTCTTC; CDR3: CASSASTGLKGNEQFF
V: TRBV25-1; size: NA; J: TRBJ2-2; D: NA; DNA: TGTGCCAGCAGTCACTCAGGGTCATCCGGGGAGCTGTTTTTT; CDR3: CASSHSGSSGELFF
V: TRBV3-1/TRBV3-2; size: once; J: TRBJ1-1; D: TRBD1; DNA: TGTGCCAGCAGCTTCGACAGGGAGAACACTGAAGCTTTCTTT; CDR3: CASSFDRENTEAFF
V: TRBV12-3/TRBV12-4; size: NA; J: TRBJ2-2; D: NA; DNA: TGTGCCAGCAGTTTAGAGAGGGGGGAGCTGTTTTTT; CDR3: CASSLERGELFF
V: TRBV5-1; size: once; J: TRBJ2-7; D: TRBD2; DNA: TGCGCCAGCAGGAGTACTAGCGGGAGTTCCGAGCAGTACTTC; CDR3: CASRSTSGSSEQYF
V: TRBV6-5; size: NA; J: TRBJ2-5; D: NA; DNA: TGTGCCAGCAGCCCCGGGTTGGGAGAGACCCAGTACTTC; CDR3: CASSPGLGETQYF
V: TRBV19; size: NA; J: TRBJ2-3; D: NA; DNA: TGTGCCAGTAGTACCACAACCCTCGGCGTTTGGGGGCTTAAGAGCACAGATACGCAGTATTTT; CDR3: CASSTTTLGVWGLKSTDTQYF
V: TRBV12-3/TRBV12-4; size: few; J: TRBJ2-2; D: NA; DNA: TGTGCCAGCAGTTCCGCCGGGGAGCTGTTTTTT; CDR3: CASSSAGELFF
V: TRBV27; size: NA; J: TRBJ2-3; D: NA; DNA: TGTGCCAGCAGTTTTGCGGCAGATACGCAGTATTTT; CDR3: CASSFAADTQYF
V: TRBV7-2; size: NA; J: TRBJ2-2; D: TRBD2; DNA: TGTGCCAGCATCCGATCGGCGGGAGCGAACACCGGGGAGCTGTTTTTT; CDR3: CASIRSAGANTGELFF
V: TRBV5-4; size: NA; J: TRBJ1-3; D: TRBD1; DNA: TGTGCCAGCAGCTCCGACAGGGCCCCATCTGGAAACACCATATATTTT; CDR3: CASSSDRAPSGNTIYF
V: TRBV12-3/TRBV12-4; size: NA; J: TRBJ2-7; D: NA; DNA: TGTGCCAGCAGGGTGGCGGGCACCTACGAGCAGTACTTC; CDR3: CASRVAGTYEQYF
V: TRBV6-6; size: NA; J: TRBJ1-5; D: NA; DNA: TGTGCCAGCAGTTACAAGACAGATGCTCAGCCCCAGCATTTT; CDR3: CASSYKTDAQPQHF
V: TRBV2; size: NA; J: TRBJ2-7; D: TRBD2; DNA: TGTGCCAGCAGGGGTCAGGGGCTAGCGGGAGGAAGGGAGCAGTACTTC; CDR3: CASRGQGLAGGREQYF
V: TRBV9; size: NA; J: TRBJ2-1; D: NA; DNA: TGTGCCAGCAGCGAAAGATTGATAGGGAGCCCGTTCTTC; CDR3: CASSERLIGSPFF
V: TRBV3-1/TRBV3-2; size: NA; J: TRBJ2-1; D: TRBD2; DNA: TGTGCCAGCAGCTCTAAGGGACTAGCGGGAGGGAGTGTGTTCTTC; CDR3: CASSSKGLAGGSVFF
V: TRBV18; size: NA; J: TRBJ2-3; D: TRBD2; DNA: TGTGCCAGCTCACGGGACGGGACTAGCGGGAGCGTAGATACGCAGTATTTT; CDR3: CASSRDGTSGSVDTQYF
V: TRBV7-3; size: NA; J: TRBJ2-1; D: TRBD2; DNA: TGTGCCAGCAGCTTGGCTAGCGGGAAGAATGAGCAGTTCTTC; CDR3: CASSLASGKNEQFF
V: TRBV7-9; size: NA; J: TRBJ1-1; D: NA; DNA: TGTGCCAGCAGCCCGACGGGACACCGGAACACTGAAGCTTTCTTT; CDR3: CASSPTGHRNTEAFF
V: TRBV19; size: NA; J: TRBJ2-7; D: TRBD1; DNA: TGTGCCAGTAGTCCTGGACAGGCCTACGAGCAGTACTTC; CDR3: CASSPGQAYEQYF
V: TRBV4-1; size: once; J: TRBJ1-2; D: TRBD1; DNA: TGCGCCAGCAGCCAGCCCCGGACAGGAGCTTATGGCTACACCTTC; CDR3: CASSQPRTGAYGYTF
V: TRBV25-1; size: NA; J: TRBJ1-1; D: TRBD1; DNA: TGTGCCAGCAGTGAATGGGGACAGCGTGGAACTGAAGCTTTCTTT; CDR3: CASSEWGQRGTEAFF
V: TRBV3-1/TRBV3-2; size: NA; J: TRBJ1-1; D: NA; DNA: TGTGCCAGCAGCCAAACCGCTGACAGTGAAGCTTTCTTT; CDR3: CASSQTADSEAFF
V: TRBV7-2; size: once; J: TRBJ1-3; D: NA; DNA: TGTGCCAGCAGCTTAGGTTGGGGGCTCTCTGGAAACACCATATATTTT; CDR3: CASSLGWGLSGNTIYF
V: TRBV12-3/TRBV12-4; size: NA; J: TRBJ2-4; D: NA; DNA: TGTGCCAGCAGTTTGGGGAGCATTCAGTACTTC; CDR3: CASSLGSIQYF
V: TRBV28; size: NA; J: TRBJ1-2; D: TRBD1; DNA: TGTGCCAGCAGTTCCGGGACAGGGGGCAAGTATGGCTACACCTTC; CDR3: CASSSGTGGKYGYTF
V: TRBV6-5; size: NA; J: TRBJ2-7; D: TRBD1; DNA: TGTGCCAGCAGCTCCGGGGGGACAGGGGGCTACGAGCAGTACTTC; CDR3: CASSSGGTGGYEQYF
V: TRBV28; size: NA; J: TRBJ1-5; D: TRBD1; DNA: TGTGCCAGCAGCGCCCCCCCTAAGACAGGGAGTCAGCCCCAGCATTTT; CDR3: CASSAPPKTGSQPQHF
V: TRBV6-5; size: NA; J: TRBJ2-1; D: TRBD2; DNA: TGTGCCGCAGGGACTAGCGGGAGATCCAGTGAGCAGTTCTTC; CDR3: CAAGTSGRSSEQFF
V: TRBV28; size: once; J: TRBJ1-1; D: TRBD1; DNA: TGTGCCAGCAGAACACCAGGGACAGTGAACACTGAAGCTTTCTTT; CDR3: CASRTPGTVNTEAFF
V: TRBV7-2; size: NA; J: TRBJ2-7; D: NA; DNA: TGTGCCAGCAGCCCCCACTCCTACGAGCAGTACTTC; CDR3: CASSPHSYEQYF
V: TRBV28; size: NA; J: TRBJ1-4; D: TRBD1; DNA: TGTGCCAGCATCTCAGGGGGCCCTTCTAATGAAAAACTGTTTTTT; CDR3: CASISGGPSNEKLFF
V: TRBV3-1/TRBV3-2; size: NA; J: TRBJ2-3; D: TRBD1; DNA: TGTGCCAGCAGTCGTACGACAGGGTGGACAGATACGCAGTATTTT; CDR3: CASSRTTGWTDTQYF
V: TRBV19; size: NA; J: TRBJ2-7; D: TRBD2; DNA: TGTGCCAGTAGTGTCTACGCTAGCGGCTCCTACGAGCAGTACTTC; CDR3: CASSVYASGSYEQYF
V: TRBV7-8; size: NA; J: TRBJ2-2; D: NA; DNA: TGTGCCAGCAGACGCGAGTCGGAGGGGGAGCTGTTTTTT; CDR3: CASRRESEGELFF